The TCR beta chain under discussion was sequenced for a study of beta chain features in type 1 diabetes. Expressed TCRB transcripts were sequenced, since all the RNA that had been isolated was reverse transcribed. TCRdb's copy holds only in-frame clones and misses some; the assay was immunoSEQ multiplex PCR. The repertoire has hundreds of thousands of clones, roughly an eighth of them found once; the top ten carry about 0.02%. This clone was detected only a few times. The antigen remains unidentified. Study-wide results and limits: Any PCR bias toward short templates would affect both groups alike. People with Type 1 diabetes carried modestly yet significantly shorter TCRB CDR3s in all four CD4+ subsets.

There are 16 residues in the CDR3. Germline V lookup: CDR1 SGHRS, CDR2 YFSETQ. With V trimmed by 2 bases and J by 4 bases, 4 bases remained unmatched. The TCR originated in a man aged 18 to 29 with type 1 diabetes. V is TRBV5-1 and J is TRBJ2-3; 13 bases match TRBD2. What was sequenced was naive CD4+ T cells from blood. The CDR3 region is CASSLTGTSGADTQYF. Here the CDR3 DNA reads TGCGCCAGCAGCTTAACCGGGACTAGCGGGGCAGATACGCAGTATTTT.